Each of the 7 T cell receptor beta chains below was sequenced from the same sample in a study of blood T cell repertoires in COVID-19. The data were produced by immunoSEQ multiplex PCR, yet TCRdb's version contains in-frame clones alone and is incomplete. The data hold some 40,000 clones, with roughly nine tenths observed a single time. The sequenced material came from peripheral blood. These receptors all come from a woman in her twenties or thirties in a cohort sampled during active COVID-19.

The rearrangement links TRBV18 to TRBJ1-1; 9 bases are a match to TRBD1. V shed 3 bases, J shed 0 bases, and the junction held 11 bases outside the gene matches. The CDR3 is made up of 18 amino acids. Germline V lookup: CDR1 KGHSH, CDR2 LQKENI. CDR3: CASSPGTGGFGMNTEAFF. In DNA, the CDR3 is TGTGCCAGCTCACCTGGAACAGGGGGCTTTGGGATGAACACTGAAGCTTTCTTT.

This rearrangement joins TRBV5-6 to TRBJ1-2; D is possibly TRBD1 (6 bases). Trimming removed 0 bases from V and 12 bases from J, with 9 bases in between. The CDR3 runs to 11 residues. Per the germline V gene, CDR1 is SGHDT and CDR2 is YYEEEE. CDR3 nucleotides: TGTGCCAGCAGCTTGGCCGGGGGGCACACCTTC. It is translated as CASSLAGGHTF.

This chain joins TRBV27 and TRBJ2-5, with D perhaps matching TRBD2 (6 bases). This CDR3 contains 14 residues. Deletions cut 5 bases from V and 2 bases from J, with 12 bases between. Germline CDR1 MNHEY, CDR2 SMNVEV (reference sequence). The CDR3 here is CASSRLASQETQYF. The CDR3 DNA reads TGTGCCAGCAGTCGGCTAGCGTCACAAGAGACCCAGTACTTC.

J is TRBJ2-2 and V is TRBV18; D gene uncertain. CDR3 length: 16 amino acids. CDR1 is KGHSH and CDR2 is LQKENI in the germline V gene. Trimming pared 6 bases from V and 1 base from J, leaving 15 bases between. CDR3 loop: CASSPLTSWNTGELFF. The CDR3 coding sequence is TGTGCCAGCTCCCCATTAACTTCCTGGAACACCGGGGAGCTGTTTTTT.

The chain has TRBV9 and TRBJ1-4; TRBD1 aligns across 11 bases. The CDR3 loop spans 15 amino acids. Germline CDR1 reads SGDLS; CDR2 reads YYNGEE. Trimming at V came to 3 bases and at J to 8 bases, leaving 6 bases not matched to a gene. The CDR3 spells CASSAGTGGGEKLFF. The DNA of the CDR3 is TGTGCCAGCAGCGCGGGGACAGGGGGAGGAGAAAAACTGTTTTTT.

The chain is built from TRBV4-1 and TRBJ2-2, with D perhaps matching TRBD1 (6 bases). The CDR3 is made up of 14 amino acids. The germline gives CDR1 MGHRA, CDR2 YSYEKL. Deletions cut 5 bases from V and 1 base from J, with 8 bases between. CDR3: CASSETGNTGELFF. In nucleotides, the CDR3 is TGCGCCAGCAGCGAGACAGGGAACACCGGGGAGCTGTTTTTT.

The chain's CDR3 is CASSTQTGTGGTEAFF. The CDR3 nucleotides read TGTGCCAGTAGTACCCAAACCGGGACAGGGGGGACTGAAGCTTTCTTT. The chain couples TRBV19 to TRBJ1-1, with 11 nucleotides matching TRBD1. The CDR3 runs 16 residues. Germline V gene sequence: CDR1 LNHDA, CDR2 SQIVND (reference sequence). Germline trimming cut 4 bases from V and 5 bases from J; bases unmatched to any gene: 9.